The 10 T cell receptor beta chains listed next were all sequenced from one sample in a study of CD8 T cells in Susac syndrome. RNA amounts of 0.5 to 1 ug underwent reverse transcription with random hexamers. Each CDR3 protein gets one entry after TCRdb re-called the immunoSEQ multiplex PCR reads with MiXCR. The table lists 150,000 to 200,000 distinct CDR3 sequences, around 94% of them singletons. Sequenced input: CD4+ T cells from PBMCs. All receptors derive from a human donor in good health.

This chain connects TRBV5-1 to TRBJ2-7; TRBD1 matches 8 bases. The CDR3 is 14 amino acids. Germline trimming cut 3 bases from V and 2 bases from J; bases unmatched to any gene: 4. Germline assignment: CDR1 SGHRS and CDR2 YFSETQ. Here the CDR3 DNA reads TGCGCCAGCAGCTCGGGACAGGCGCCCTACGAGCAGTACTTC. Its protein is CASSSGQAPYEQYF.

The chain is built from TRBV4-1 and TRBJ2-5; D is possibly TRBD1 (6 bases). Trimming stripped 3 bases from V and 9 bases from J, with 14 bases between. Germline V CDR1 and CDR2: MGHRA, YSYEKL. The CDR3 has 13 residues. This CDR3 is CASSQQGTGAQYF. CDR3 bases: TGCGCCAGCAGCCAGCAGGGGACCGGGGCCCAGTACTTC.

CDR3 sequence: CSHRGPRETQYF. The CDR3 DNA follows: TGCAGCCACAGGGGCCCAAGGGAGACCCAGTACTTC. This chain links TRBV20-1 with TRBJ2-5; 7 bases are shared with TRBD1. The CDR3 runs to 12 residues. Germline assignment: CDR1 DFQATT and CDR2 SNEGSKA (reference sequence).

The CDR3 region has the DNA TGTGCCAGCAGCCCTACACCGAACACTGAAGCTTTCTTT. As protein: CASSPTPNTEAFF. V is TRBV7-2 and J is TRBJ1-1; D uncertain. The CDR3 length is 13 residues. CDR1 is SGHTA, CDR2 FQGNSA, per germline. With 5 bases removed from V and 1 base from J, the gap between germline ends came to 8 bases.

This clonotype was seen once. V is TRBV7-9 and J is TRBJ2-1; D possibly corresponds to TRBD1 (5 bases). Germline V gene lookup returns CDR1 SEHNR and CDR2 FQNEAQ (reference sequence). The CDR3 is 12 residues long. Trimming pared 2 bases from V and 8 bases from J, leaving 7 bases between. CDR3 DNA sequence: TGTGCCAGCAGCTTAATGGGGCATGAGCAGTTCTTC. Translating it yields CASSLMGHEQFF.

The CDR3 DNA is TGTGCCACCAGCAGAGTTCCGACAGGGGCGGGGGAGACCCAGTACTTC. Translation: CATSRVPTGAGETQYF. V and J are TRBV15 and TRBJ2-5, with 8 bases identical to TRBD1. CDR3 length equals 16 residues. The germline V gene encodes CDR1 LNHNV and CDR2 YYDKDF (reference sequence). J lost 5 bases, V lost 1 base, and 9 bases had no gene match.

The chain carries TRBV9 and TRBJ1-6; a possible D gene is TRBD1 (5 bases). Per germline, CDR1 SGDLS and CDR2 YYNGEE. CDR3 length equals 15 residues. V shed 0 bases and J shed 5 bases, with 9 bases lying between them. Written as DNA, the CDR3 is TGTGCCAGCAGCGTAGAGGGGACGGATAATTCACCCCTCCACTTT. It codes for CASSVEGTDNSPLHF.

The genes are TRBV5-4 and TRBJ2-1; possibly TRBD1 or TRBD2 for D (6 bases each). V was trimmed by 2 bases and J by 3 bases, leaving 9 bases between them. From germline, CDR1 is SGHNT and CDR2 YYREEE (reference sequence). The CDR3 length is 14 residues. The CDR3 DNA reads TGTGCCAGCAGCTTCCGGGGGCGCTACAATGAGCAGTTCTTC. Protein sequence: CASSFRGRYNEQFF.

V gene TRBV5-1 combines with J gene TRBJ2-7; D uncertain. The CDR3 loop spans 13 amino acids. CDR1 is SGHRS and CDR2 is YFSETQ in the germline V gene. The ends were cut back, 4 bases at V and 4 bases at J, with 12 bases in the middle. The CDR3 is CASSPGLPYEQYF. The CDR3 bases are TGCGCCAGCAGCCCTGGATTGCCTTACGAGCAGTACTTC.

The V call is TRBV18, the J call TRBJ2-1, with D perhaps matching TRBD2 (6 bases). Trimming stripped 1 base from V and 10 bases from J, with 8 bases between. Looked up from germline, CDR1 is KGHSH and CDR2 is LQKENI. The CDR3 contains 12 residues. The CDR3 reads CASSPRGVEQFF. CDR3 nucleotide sequence: TGTGCCAGCTCACCACGGGGGGTGGAGCAGTTCTTC. The whole variable domain, remainder taken from reference TRBV18 and TRBJ2-1, is NAGVMQNPRHLVRRRGQEARLRCSPMKGHSHVYWYRQLPEEGLKFMVYLQKENIIDESGMPKERFSAEFPKEGPSILRIQQVVRGDSAAYFCASSPRGVEQFFGPGTRLTVL.